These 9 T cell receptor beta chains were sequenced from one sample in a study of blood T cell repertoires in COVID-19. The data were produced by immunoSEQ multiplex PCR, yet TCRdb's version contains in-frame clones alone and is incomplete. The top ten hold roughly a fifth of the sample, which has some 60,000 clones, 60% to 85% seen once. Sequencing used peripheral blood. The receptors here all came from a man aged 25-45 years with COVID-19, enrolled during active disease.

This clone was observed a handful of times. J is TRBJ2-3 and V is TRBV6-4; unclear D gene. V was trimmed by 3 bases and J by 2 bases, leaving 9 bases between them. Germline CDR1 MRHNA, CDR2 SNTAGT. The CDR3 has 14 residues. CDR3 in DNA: TGTGCCAGCAGTGAAGGTGAGGTCACAGATACGCAGTATTTT. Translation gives CASSEGEVTDTQYF.

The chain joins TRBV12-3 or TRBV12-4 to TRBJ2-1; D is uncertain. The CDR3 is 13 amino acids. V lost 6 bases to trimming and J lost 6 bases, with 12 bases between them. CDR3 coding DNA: TGTGCCAGCAGCCCCTCCCCGGGCAATGAGCAGTTCTTC. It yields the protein CASSPSPGNEQFF.

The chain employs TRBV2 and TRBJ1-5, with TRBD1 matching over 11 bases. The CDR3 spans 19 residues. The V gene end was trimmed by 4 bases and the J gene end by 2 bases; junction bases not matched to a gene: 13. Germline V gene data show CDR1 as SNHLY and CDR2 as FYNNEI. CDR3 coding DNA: TGTGCCAGCAGTGTGTCCCGGACAGGGGGCGTTTCCGGCAATCAGCCCCAGCATTTT. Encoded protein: CASSVSRTGGVSGNQPQHF.

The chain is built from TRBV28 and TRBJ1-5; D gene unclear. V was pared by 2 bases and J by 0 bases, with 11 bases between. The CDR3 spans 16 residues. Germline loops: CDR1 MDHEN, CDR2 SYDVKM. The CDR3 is CASSLVGIGSNQPQHF. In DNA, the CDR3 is TGTGCCAGCAGTTTAGTCGGGATCGGTAGCAATCAGCCCCAGCATTTT.

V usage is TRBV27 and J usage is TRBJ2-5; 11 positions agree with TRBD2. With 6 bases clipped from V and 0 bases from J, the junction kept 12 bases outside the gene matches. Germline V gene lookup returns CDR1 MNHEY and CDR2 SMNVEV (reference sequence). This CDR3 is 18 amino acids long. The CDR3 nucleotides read TGTGCCAGCAGCTTCCTCGGGACTAGCGGACCGCACCAAGAGACCCAGTACTTC. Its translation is CASSFLGTSGPHQETQYF.

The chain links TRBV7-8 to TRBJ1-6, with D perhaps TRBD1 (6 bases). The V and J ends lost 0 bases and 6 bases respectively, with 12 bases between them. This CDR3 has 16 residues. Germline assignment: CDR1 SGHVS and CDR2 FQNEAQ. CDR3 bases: TGTGCCAGCAGCTTAGCGACGGCCAGGGGTAATTCACCCCTCCACTTT. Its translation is CASSLATARGNSPLHF.

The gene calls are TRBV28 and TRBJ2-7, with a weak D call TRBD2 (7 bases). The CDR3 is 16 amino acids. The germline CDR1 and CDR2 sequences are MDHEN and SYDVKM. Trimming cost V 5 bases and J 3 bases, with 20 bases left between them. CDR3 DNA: TGTGCCAGCAGTCAAGGGGGGGCCGGGACCCTCTACGAGCAGTACTTC. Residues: CASSQGGAGTLYEQYF.

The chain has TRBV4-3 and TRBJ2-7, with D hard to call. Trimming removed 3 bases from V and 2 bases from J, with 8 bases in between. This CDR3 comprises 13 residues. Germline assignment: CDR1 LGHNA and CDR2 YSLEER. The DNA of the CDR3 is TGCGCCAGCAGCCAGACTCTTGCCTACGAGCAGTACTTC. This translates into CASSQTLAYEQYF.

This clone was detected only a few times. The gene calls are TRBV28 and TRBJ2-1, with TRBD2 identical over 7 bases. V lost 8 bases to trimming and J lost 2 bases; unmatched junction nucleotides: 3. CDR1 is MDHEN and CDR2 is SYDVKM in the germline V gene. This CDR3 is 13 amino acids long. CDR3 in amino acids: CASSGGPYNEQFF. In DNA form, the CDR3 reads TGTGCCAGCTCGGGGGGACCCTACAATGAGCAGTTCTTC.